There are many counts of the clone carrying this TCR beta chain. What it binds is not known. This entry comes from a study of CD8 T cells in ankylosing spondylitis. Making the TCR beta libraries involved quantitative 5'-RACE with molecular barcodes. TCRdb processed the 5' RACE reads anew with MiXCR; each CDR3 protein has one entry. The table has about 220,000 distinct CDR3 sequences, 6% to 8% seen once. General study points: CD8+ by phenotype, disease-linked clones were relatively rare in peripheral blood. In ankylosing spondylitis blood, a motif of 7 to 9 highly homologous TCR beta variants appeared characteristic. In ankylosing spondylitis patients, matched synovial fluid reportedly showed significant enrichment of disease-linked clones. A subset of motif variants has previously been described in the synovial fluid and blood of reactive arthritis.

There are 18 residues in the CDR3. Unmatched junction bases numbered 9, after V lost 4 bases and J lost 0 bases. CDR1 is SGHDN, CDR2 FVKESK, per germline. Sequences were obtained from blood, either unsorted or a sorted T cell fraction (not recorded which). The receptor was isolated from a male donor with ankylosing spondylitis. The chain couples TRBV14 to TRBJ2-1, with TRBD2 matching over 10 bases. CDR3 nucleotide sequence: TGTGCCAGCAGCCCCGAGACTAGCGGGCGGAGCTCCTACAATGAGCAGTTCTTC. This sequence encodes CASSPETSGRSSYNEQFF. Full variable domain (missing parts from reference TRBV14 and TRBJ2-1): EAGVTQFPSHSVIEKGQTVTLRCDPISGHDNLYWYRRVMGKEIKFLLHFVKESKQDESGMPNNRFLAERTGGTYSTLKVQPAELEDSGVYFCASSPETSGRSSYNEQFFGPGTRLTVL.